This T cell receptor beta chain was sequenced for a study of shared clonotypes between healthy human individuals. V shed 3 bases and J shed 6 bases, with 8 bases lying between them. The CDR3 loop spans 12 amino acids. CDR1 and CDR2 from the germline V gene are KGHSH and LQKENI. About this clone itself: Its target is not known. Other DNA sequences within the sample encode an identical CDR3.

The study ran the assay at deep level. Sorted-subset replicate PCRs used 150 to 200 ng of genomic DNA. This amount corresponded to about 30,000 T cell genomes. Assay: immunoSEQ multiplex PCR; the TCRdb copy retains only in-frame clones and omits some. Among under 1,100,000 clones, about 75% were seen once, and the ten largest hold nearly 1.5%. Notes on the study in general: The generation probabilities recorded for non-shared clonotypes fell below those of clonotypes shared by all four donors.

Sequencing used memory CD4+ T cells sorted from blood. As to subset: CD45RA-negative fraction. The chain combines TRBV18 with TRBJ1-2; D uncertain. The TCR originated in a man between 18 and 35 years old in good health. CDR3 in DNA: TGTGCCAGCTCACCTAGAGACGATGGCTACACCTTC. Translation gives CASSPRDDGYTF.